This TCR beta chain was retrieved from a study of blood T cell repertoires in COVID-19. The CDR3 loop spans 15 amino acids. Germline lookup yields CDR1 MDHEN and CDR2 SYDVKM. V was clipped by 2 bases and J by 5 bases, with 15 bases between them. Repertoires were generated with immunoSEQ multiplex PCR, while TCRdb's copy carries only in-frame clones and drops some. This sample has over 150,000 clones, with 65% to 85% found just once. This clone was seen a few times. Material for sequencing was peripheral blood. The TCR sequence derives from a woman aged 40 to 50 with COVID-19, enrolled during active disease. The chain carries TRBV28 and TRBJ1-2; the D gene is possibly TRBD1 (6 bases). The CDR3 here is CASSLPRGDTYGYTF. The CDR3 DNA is TGTGCCAGCAGTTTACCCCGGGGGGACACTTATGGCTACACCTTC.